This T cell receptor beta chain was observed in a study of T cell responses to AZD1222 COVID-19 vaccine. Repertoires were generated with immunoSEQ multiplex PCR, while TCRdb's copy carries only in-frame clones and drops some. The profile shows 100,000 to 150,000 clones, about nine tenths of them singletons. This CDR3 spans 14 amino acids. The V gene's germline CDR1 is LNHDA and CDR2 SQIVND (reference sequence). Trimming stripped 0 bases from V and 6 bases from J, with 8 bases between. This specimen consisted of peripheral blood, obtained on day 0 of AZD1222 vaccination. The genes are TRBV19 and TRBJ2-2, with D perhaps TRBD1 or TRBD2 (5 bases each). The origin of this receptor is an adult in good health. The CDR3 DNA reads TGTGCCAGTAGTATAGAAGAGGGACCCGGGGAGCTGTTTTTT. Its translation is CASSIEEGPGELFF.